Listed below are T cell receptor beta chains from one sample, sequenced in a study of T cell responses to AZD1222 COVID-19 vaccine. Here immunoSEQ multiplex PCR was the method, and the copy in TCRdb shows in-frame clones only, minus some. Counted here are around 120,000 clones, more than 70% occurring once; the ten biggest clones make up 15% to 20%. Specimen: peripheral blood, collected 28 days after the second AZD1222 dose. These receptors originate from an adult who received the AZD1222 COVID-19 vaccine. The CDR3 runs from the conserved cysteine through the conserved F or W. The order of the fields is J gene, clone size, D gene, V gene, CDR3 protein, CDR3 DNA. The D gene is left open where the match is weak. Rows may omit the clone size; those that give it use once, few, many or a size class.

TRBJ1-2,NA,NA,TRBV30,CAWSTRIYGYTF,TGTGCCTGGAGTACGCGAATCTATGGCTACACCTTC
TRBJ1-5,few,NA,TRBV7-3,CASSSGTLNQPQHF,TGTGCCAGCAGCTCCGGGACCTTGAATCAGCCCCAGCATTTT
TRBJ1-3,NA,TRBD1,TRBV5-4,CASSSGGTSSGNTIYF,TGTGCCAGCAGTTCAGGGGGCACGAGCTCTGGAAACACCATATATTTT
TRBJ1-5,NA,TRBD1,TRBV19,CASSWTGRGSNQPQHF,TGTGCCAGTAGTTGGACAGGACGAGGGAGCAATCAGCCCCAGCATTTT
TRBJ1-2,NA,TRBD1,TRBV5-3,CARSADRETLYGYTF,TGTGCCAGAAGCGCCGACAGGGAAACACTTTATGGCTACACCTTC
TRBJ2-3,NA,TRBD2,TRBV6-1,CASSGIETSGFPDTQYF,TGTGCCAGCAGTGGTATTGAGACTAGCGGGTTCCCGGATACGCAGTATTTT
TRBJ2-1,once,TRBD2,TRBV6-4,CASSVTSGGSYNEQFF,TGTGCCAGCAGTGTCACTAGCGGAGGCTCCTACAATGAGCAGTTCTTC
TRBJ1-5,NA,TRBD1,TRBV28,CASSPTGGTQPQHF,TGTGCCAGCAGTCCCACAGGGGGCACGCAGCCCCAGCATTTT
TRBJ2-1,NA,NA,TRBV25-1,CASRGDGDSYNEQFF,TGTGCCAGCAGAGGGGACGGAGACTCCTACAATGAGCAGTTCTTC
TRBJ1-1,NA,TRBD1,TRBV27,CASSLRGLGQGGTEAFF,TGTGCCAGCAGTTTACGAGGGCTGGGACAGGGTGGCACTGAAGCTTTCTTT